These T cell receptor beta chains were read from a single sample in a study of blood T cell repertoires in COVID-19. The method was immunoSEQ multiplex PCR; TCRdb's version includes in-frame clones alone and lacks a portion of them. The data contain some 200,000 clones, about 88% of them seen just once; the ten biggest clones take up about 18%. The sample was peripheral blood. All receptors come from a man aged 45-65 years with COVID-19, enrolled during active disease. The CDR3 runs from the conserved cysteine through the conserved F or W. A D gene is named only where the DNA matches it firmly.

>.|14|TRBV6-6
CASSYPPGTDTQYF
>TRBD1|15|TRBV18
CASSLKWDRVIEQYF
>.|14|TRBV10-3
CATSPSLLDNEQFF
>TRBD2|12|TRBV30
CAWKPGGREQFF
>TRBD2|14|TRBV5-4
CASSSGEGRYEQYF
>TRBD2|17|TRBV9
CASSVAGAGGTTDTQYF
>.|13|TRBV5-4
CASSSSGRSPLHF
>TRBD1|15|TRBV6-5
CASTKGDRTSYEQYF
>TRBD1|15|TRBV5-1
CASSQGQGVAKTQYF
>.|15|TRBV7-8
CASSLAQFVNTEAFF
>TRBD2|20|TRBV19
CASSIDPPHGRESSYNEQFF
>.|18|TRBV4-1
CASSHADSYGRITDTQYF
>TRBD2|14|TRBV7-2
CASSFSGGLDIQYF
>TRBD1|16|TRBV5-5
CASSFEKGALGNTIYF